Listed below are T cell receptor beta chains from one sample, sequenced in a study of cytomegalovirus exposure and HLA in healthy donors. Only in-frame clones appear in the TCRdb table, and some are missing; sequencing was by immunoSEQ multiplex PCR. This sample has 90,000 to 100,000 clones, with approximately 76% found just once. Specimen: PBMCs. The receptors come from a woman aged 60-75 years in good health and CMV-seropositive. Each CDR3 is given with its conserved first and last residue. A D gene is named only where the DNA matches it firmly. Size values are once, few and many counts, or a class for expanded clones, and some rows have none.

J | V | D | size | DNA | CDR3
TRBJ2-3 | TRBV29-1 | . | . | TGCAGCGCGACACCTAACACAGATACGCAGTATTTT | CSATPNTDTQYF
TRBJ1-5 | TRBV29-1 | . | . | TGCAGCGTTGCGTTGGGGCCTAACGGGCCCCAGCATTTT | CSVALGPNGPQHF
TRBJ2-7 | TRBV5-5 | TRBD2 | . | TGTGCCAGCAGCCCTTCGGGGGGCGGGCGGGAGGGGTACTTC | CASSPSGGGREGYF
TRBJ2-7 | TRBV4-1 | TRBD1 | . | TGCGCCAGCAGCTCACAGGGGGCGCGGTACGAGCAGTACTTC | CASSSQGARYEQYF
TRBJ1-5 | TRBV18 | TRBD1 | . | TGTGCCAGCTCCCCTGGGACAGGGGGCAGTCAGCCCCAGCATTTT | CASSPGTGGSQPQHF
TRBJ2-2 | TRBV2 | . | . | TGTGCCAGCAGGGATACAGGGTGGGCCGGGGAGCTGTTTTTT | CASRDTGWAGELFF
TRBJ1-3 | TRBV4-1 | . | few | TGCGCCAGCAGCCAATTTGAGTCCATCTCTGGAAACACCATATATTTT | CASSQFESISGNTIYF
TRBJ1-5 | TRBV27 | TRBD1 | . | TGTGCCAGCACCGGCCCCCGGGACAGGGGAGATCAGCCCCAGCATTTT | CASTGPRDRGDQPQHF
TRBJ2-1 | TRBV11-2 | TRBD2 | few | TGTGCCAGCAGCTTAGATCGCGGCGGGAGGGCCTACAATGAGCAGTTCTTC | CASSLDRGGRAYNEQFF
TRBJ2-5 | TRBV7-9 | . | . | TGTGCCAGCAGCTTTAACAGACAAGAGACCCAGTACTTC | CASSFNRQETQYF
TRBJ2-5 | TRBV7-9 | TRBD2 | once | TGTGCCAGCAGCTTAGCGTCCGGGAGGGAGACCCAGTACTTC | CASSLASGRETQYF
TRBJ2-5 | TRBV5-4 | TRBD2 | . | TGTGCCAGCAGCATCGGGACTAGAAAAGAGACCCAGTACTTC | CASSIGTRKETQYF
TRBJ1-2 | TRBV7-9 | . | once | TGTTCCAGCAGCCATCCCCTAGAGGGAGAGTACTATGGCTACACCTTC | CSSSHPLEGEYYGYTF
TRBJ1-3 | TRBV11-2 | TRBD1 | . | TGTGCCAGCAGCCCGGGACAGGGGGCTGGAAACACCATATATTTT | CASSPGQGAGNTIYF
TRBJ1-2 | TRBV25-1 | TRBD1 | . | TGTGCCAGCAGTGATATACCAGGGGGTGGCTACACCTTC | CASSDIPGGGYTF
TRBJ2-1 | TRBV30 | . | . | TGTGCCTGGAGTCCACTCTTTAACCGAGACAATGAGCAGTTCTTC | CAWSPLFNRDNEQFF
TRBJ1-5 | TRBV18 | TRBD1 | . | TGTGCCAGCTCACCAACAGGGGCCAATCAGCCCCAGCATTTT | CASSPTGANQPQHF
TRBJ1-2 | TRBV6-1 | . | . | TGTGCCAGCAGTGAAGAGACAGGAACCGGGGGCTACACCTTC | CASSEETGTGGYTF
TRBJ1-5 | TRBV2 | TRBD1 | . | TGTGCCAGCACCATTCAGGGGGCGCGGGGGAAGCCCCAGCATTTT | CASTIQGARGKPQHF
TRBJ1-2 | TRBV14 | . | once | TGTGCCAGCAGCCCTAAGTATGGGACACTCTATGGCTACACCTTC | CASSPKYGTLYGYTF
TRBJ2-5 | TRBV28 | TRBD1 | . | TGTGCCAGCAGTTTTGTGACAGGGGTCGAGACCCAGTACTTC | CASSFVTGVETQYF
TRBJ2-5 | TRBV5-4 | TRBD1 | . | TGTGCCAGCAGCGGGGGACAGGGGAGCCCCGATGGGACCCAGTACTTC | CASSGGQGSPDGTQYF
TRBJ2-1 | TRBV6-5 | TRBD1 | . | TGTGCCAGCTTTCCGGGACAGGGAAATGAGCAGTTCTTC | CASFPGQGNEQFF
TRBJ1-1 | TRBV10-3 | . | few | TGTGCCATCAGTGAGTCGCCCGGGAACACTGAAGCTTTCTTT | CAISESPGNTEAFF
TRBJ2-5 | TRBV7-3 | . | . | TGTGCCAGCAGCTTAAACGGGGAGACCCAGTACTTC | CASSLNGETQYF
TRBJ2-7 | TRBV9 | TRBD1 | . | TGTGCCAGCAGCCCCCACCCCCCGGGACAGGGGACCTACGAGCAGTACTTC | CASSPHPPGQGTYEQYF
TRBJ2-1 | TRBV30 | . | few | TGTGCCTGGAGTGTCCTATCTAGCTCCTACAATGAGCAGTTCTTC | CAWSVLSSSYNEQFF
TRBJ2-1 | TRBV2 | TRBD1 | many | TGTGCCGGCGGGGAGACAGGGGGCAATGAGCAGTTCTTC | CAGGETGGNEQFF
TRBJ1-2 | TRBV10-3 | . | . | TGTGCCATCAGTGAGTTAGGAGATGGCTACACCTTC | CAISELGDGYTF
TRBJ2-5 | TRBV6-1 | TRBD2 | . | TGTGCCAGCAGGGAAGGACTTTTAGCGGGGATGGGGGAGACCCAGTACTTC | CASREGLLAGMGETQYF